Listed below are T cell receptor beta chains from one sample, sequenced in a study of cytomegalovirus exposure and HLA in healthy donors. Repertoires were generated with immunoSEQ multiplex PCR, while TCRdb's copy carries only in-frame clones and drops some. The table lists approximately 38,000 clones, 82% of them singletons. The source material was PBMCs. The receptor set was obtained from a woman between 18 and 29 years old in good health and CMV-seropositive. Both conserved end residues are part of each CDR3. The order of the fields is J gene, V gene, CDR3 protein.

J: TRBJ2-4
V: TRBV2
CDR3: CASTIGQFIQYF

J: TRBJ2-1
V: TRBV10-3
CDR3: CAISDSGAEQFF

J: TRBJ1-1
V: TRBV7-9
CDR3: CASSEGIRGTEAFF

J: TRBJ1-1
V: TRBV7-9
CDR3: CASSLFARGPEYINTEAFF

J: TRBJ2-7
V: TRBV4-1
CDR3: CASSQGAGLRGEQYF

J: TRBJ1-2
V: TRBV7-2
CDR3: CASSFDRESAGYTF

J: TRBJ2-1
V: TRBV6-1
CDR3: CASSETGLSYNEQFF

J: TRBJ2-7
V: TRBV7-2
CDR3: CASSLDMRRAEQYF

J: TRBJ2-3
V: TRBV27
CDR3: CASSLTGTGGRDTQYF

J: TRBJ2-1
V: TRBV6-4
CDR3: CASSDRELGEQFF

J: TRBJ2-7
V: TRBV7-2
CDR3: CASSLISAFLHEQYF

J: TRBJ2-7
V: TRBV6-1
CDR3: CASSDILSGRLYEQYF

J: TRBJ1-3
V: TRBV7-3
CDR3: CASSVQGAASGNTIYF

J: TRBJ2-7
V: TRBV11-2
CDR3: CASSLAEGYEQYF

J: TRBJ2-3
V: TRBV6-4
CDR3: CASSDSGTSGGDTQYF

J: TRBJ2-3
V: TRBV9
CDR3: CASSRDYSTSTDTQYF

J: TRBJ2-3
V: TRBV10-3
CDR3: CAISDGKGTDTQYF

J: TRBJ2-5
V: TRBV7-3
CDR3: CASSAYVLETQYF

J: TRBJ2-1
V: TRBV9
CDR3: CASSFGQGGYSYNEQFF

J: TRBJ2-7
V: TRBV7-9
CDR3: CASSMTENTYEQYF

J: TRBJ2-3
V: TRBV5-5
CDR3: CASSPGVSGTDTQYF

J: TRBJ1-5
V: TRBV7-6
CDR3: CASSLAEGSKQPQHF

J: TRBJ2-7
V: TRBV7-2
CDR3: CASSLGTSGNYEQYF

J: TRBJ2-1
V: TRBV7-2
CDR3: CASGEGTSGGDEQFF

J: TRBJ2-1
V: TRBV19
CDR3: CASSPQAGGWGVNEQFF

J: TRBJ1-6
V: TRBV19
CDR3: CASSIVGTDNSPLHF

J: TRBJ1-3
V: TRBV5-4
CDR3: CASSLSTGSSGNTIYF

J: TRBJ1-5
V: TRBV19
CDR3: CASSNGGGLNQPQHF

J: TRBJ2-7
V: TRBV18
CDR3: CASSPQTSFREQYF

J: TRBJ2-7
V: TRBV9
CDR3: CASNGCVNEQYF

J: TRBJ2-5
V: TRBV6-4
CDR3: CASRSLAGGIGLRETQYF

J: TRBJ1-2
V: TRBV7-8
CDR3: CASSLALTGNYGYTF

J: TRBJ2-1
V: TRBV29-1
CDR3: CSVPTRGTDLSYNEQFF

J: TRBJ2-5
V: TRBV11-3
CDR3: CASSLGRESRETQYF

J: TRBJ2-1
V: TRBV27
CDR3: CASRHSLADNEQFF

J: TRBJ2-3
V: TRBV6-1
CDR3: CASNPLSGGSTQYF

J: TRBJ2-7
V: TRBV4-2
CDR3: CASSQEPSRDLTYEQYF

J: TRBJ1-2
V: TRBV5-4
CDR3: CASTRTGTYGYTF

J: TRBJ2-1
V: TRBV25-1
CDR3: CASSLAGGPHEQFF

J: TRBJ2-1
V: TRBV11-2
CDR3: CASRPILQSYNEQFF

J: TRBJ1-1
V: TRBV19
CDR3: CASSIGEREAFF

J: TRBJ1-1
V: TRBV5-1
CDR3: CASSLLPGGTEAFF

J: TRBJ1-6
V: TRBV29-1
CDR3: CSALNSPLHF

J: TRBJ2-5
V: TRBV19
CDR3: CASSSGLAGGETQYF

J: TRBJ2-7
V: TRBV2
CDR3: CASSERKPNSGGLSSYEQYF

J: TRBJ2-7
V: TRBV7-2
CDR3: CASSLAGLAGVSEQYF

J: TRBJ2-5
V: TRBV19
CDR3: CASSMGTSGNQETQYF